The entry that follows covers one T cell receptor beta chain sequence. Its target is not known. This record belongs to a study of cytomegalovirus exposure and HLA in healthy donors. Points from the study as a whole: According to reports, the classifier identified cytomegalovirus status with high specificity and sensitivity.

The protocol was immunoSEQ multiplex PCR, while the TCRdb copy is restricted to in-frame clones and leaves out a portion. The sample holds around 60,000 clones; about 96% are singletons and the top ten take around 1%. This CDR3 spans 12 amino acids. Germline CDR1 reads SGHRS; CDR2 reads YFSETQ. V was clipped by 4 bases and J by 4 bases, with 7 bases between them. V is TRBV5-1 and J is TRBJ2-3; D remains unclear. Sequenced: PBMCs. The clonotype originates from a woman between 18 and 30 years old in good health and CMV-seronegative. CDR3 DNA: TGCGCCAGCAGCGTTGAGGCAGATACGCAGTATTTT. Translated: CASSVEADTQYF.